This T cell receptor beta chain was identified during a study of identical twins. A universal primer site was incorporated via template switching, and the cDNA contained unique molecular identifiers. TCRdb fed the 5' RACE reads into MiXCR, producing one record per CDR3 protein. The table includes some 660,000 distinct CDR3 sequences, 8% to 9% detected once. This clonotype appeared a few times. Its target is not known. Findings and limits, study-wide: Conclusions were based on cross-sectional statistical analysis, without following the same donors. Analyses of zero insertions could, in part, be confounded by invariant MAIT and iNKT cells.

V lost 0 bases and J lost 3, with 14 bases in between. The germline gives CDR1 DFQATT, CDR2 SNEGSKA (reference sequence). The CDR3 extends over 15 amino acids. Separately, the same data were catalogued under a study of yellow fever vaccine responses in identical twins.

The chain has TRBV20-1 and TRBJ2-5; D not resolved. The sequence was collected from a woman aged 18-29 years in good health. The sample taken for sequencing was PBMCs. CDR3 DNA sequence: TGCAGTGCTAGAGATGTGAGGCCTACTAAAGAGACCCAGTACTTC. It translates to CSARDVRPTKETQYF.